These T cell receptor beta chains were read from a single sample in a study of control samples from healthy donors and cancer patients. Sequencing used immunoSEQ multiplex PCR; TCRdb keeps in-frame clones, though not all of them. The table has roughly 130,000 clones, around nine tenths seen once; the top ten hold 2% to 2.5%. Sequenced material: blood. The receptors here all came from a young man in good health. Each CDR3 is given with its conserved first and last residue. D genes are given only for firm matches. Size values are once, few and many counts, or a class for expanded clones, and some rows have none.

DNA: TGTGCCAGCAGCAAGCGGAGGGGGGCGAACACCGGGGAGCTGTTTTTT
CDR3: CASSKRRGANTGELFF
size: .
length: 16
J: TRBJ2-2
D: .
V: TRBV9

DNA: TGCGCCAGCAGCTCGTTGGCTAGCGGGAACCAAGAGACCCAGTACTTC
CDR3: CASSSLASGNQETQYF
size: .
length: 16
J: TRBJ2-5
D: TRBD2
V: TRBV5-1

DNA: TGTGCCAGCAGCCAAGTATCTTGGGGCGGGGGGGAGACCCAGTACTTC
CDR3: CASSQVSWGGGETQYF
size: .
length: 16
J: TRBJ2-5
D: TRBD2
V: TRBV4-2

DNA: TGCGCCAGCAGCGCAAAACAGAATTCACCCCTCCACTTT
CDR3: CASSAKQNSPLHF
size: once
length: 13
J: TRBJ1-6
D: .
V: TRBV5-1

DNA: TGTGCCAGCAGGGGACTAAGCCGCACAGATACGCAGTATTTT
CDR3: CASRGLSRTDTQYF
size: .
length: 14
J: TRBJ2-3
D: TRBD2
V: TRBV7-2

DNA: TGTGCCAGCAGCGCCGGGGGTGGTACGAAAGAACAAGAGACCCAGTACTTC
CDR3: CASSAGGGTKEQETQYF
size: once
length: 17
J: TRBJ2-5
D: .
V: TRBV9

DNA: TGTGCCAGCAGCTTCGGTCAGGGGTACCAGCCCCAGCATTTT
CDR3: CASSFGQGYQPQHF
size: .
length: 14
J: TRBJ1-5
D: .
V: TRBV13

DNA: TGTGCCACCAGCTCCCGGTTAGAGACGAACACTGAAGCTTTCTTT
CDR3: CATSSRLETNTEAFF
size: once
length: 15
J: TRBJ1-1
D: .
V: TRBV15

DNA: TGTGCCAGCAGCCCGGGACTAGCGGGGGATGAGCAGTTCTTC
CDR3: CASSPGLAGDEQFF
size: once
length: 14
J: TRBJ2-1
D: TRBD2
V: TRBV7-2

DNA: TGTGCCAGCAGTGGGGGACAGGGGGCATGGGAAAAACTGTTTTTT
CDR3: CASSGGQGAWEKLFF
size: .
length: 15
J: TRBJ1-4
D: TRBD1
V: TRBV25-1

DNA: TGTGCCAGTAGCCCAGGGCCTCAAGAGACCCAGTACTTC
CDR3: CASSPGPQETQYF
size: .
length: 13
J: TRBJ2-5
D: .
V: TRBV19

DNA: TGTGCCAGCAGCCTCATTAGCGGCCCCCAAGAGACCCAGTACTTC
CDR3: CASSLISGPQETQYF
size: once
length: 15
J: TRBJ2-5
D: .
V: TRBV13

DNA: TGTGCCAGTAGTCCGGGACACCCAAATGAAAAACTGTTTTTT
CDR3: CASSPGHPNEKLFF
size: .
length: 14
J: TRBJ1-4
D: .
V: TRBV19

DNA: TGCAGCGTGGCAGGGACAGAAGGAAACACCATATATTTT
CDR3: CSVAGTEGNTIYF
size: .
length: 13
J: TRBJ1-3
D: TRBD1
V: TRBV29-1

DNA: TGTGCCACCAGCACCCAGGGGGATACTGAAGCTTTCTTT
CDR3: CATSTQGDTEAFF
size: .
length: 13
J: TRBJ1-1
D: TRBD1
V: TRBV15

DNA: TGCAGCGCCGAGGGACAAGAACTAGGGAGGGCAGATACGCAGTATTTT
CDR3: CSAEGQELGRADTQYF
size: .
length: 16
J: TRBJ2-3
D: .
V: TRBV29-1

DNA: TGTGCCAGCAGTTACCGGGGCTACGAGCAGTACTTC
CDR3: CASSYRGYEQYF
size: .
length: 12
J: TRBJ2-7
D: .
V: TRBV6-6

DNA: TGTGCCAGCAACTTGGGGGTAAGCTCCTACAATGAGCAGTTCTTC
CDR3: CASNLGVSSYNEQFF
size: .
length: 15
J: TRBJ2-1
D: .
V: TRBV11-2

DNA: TGTGCCAGCAGTTTGGGGAATGAGCAGTTCTTC
CDR3: CASSLGNEQFF
size: .
length: 11
J: TRBJ2-1
D: .
V: TRBV12-3/TRBV12-4

DNA: TGTGCCACCAGCAGGGACCTGGGGGCTGAAAAACTGTTTTTT
CDR3: CATSRDLGAEKLFF
size: .
length: 14
J: TRBJ1-4
D: .
V: TRBV15

DNA: TGCGCCAGCAGCCAAAGGTGGGGCACTGAAGCTTTCTTT
CDR3: CASSQRWGTEAFF
size: once
length: 13
J: TRBJ1-1
D: .
V: TRBV4-3

DNA: TGTGCCAGCAGTGGGGCGGGGGGGCCGTACGAGCAGTACTTC
CDR3: CASSGAGGPYEQYF
size: .
length: 14
J: TRBJ2-7
D: TRBD2
V: TRBV2

DNA: TGTGCCAGCAGACCGGGACAGTCCTACAATGAGCAGTTCTTC
CDR3: CASRPGQSYNEQFF
size: .
length: 14
J: TRBJ2-1
D: TRBD1
V: TRBV5-5

DNA: TGTGCCAGCTCAAGGACAGGGGCGAACACCGGGGAGCTGTTTTTT
CDR3: CASSRTGANTGELFF
size: .
length: 15
J: TRBJ2-2
D: TRBD1
V: TRBV18

DNA: TGTGCCAGCAGTCCGGAGGTTTTTCTTGCCCAGTACTTC
CDR3: CASSPEVFLAQYF
size: .
length: 13
J: TRBJ2-5
D: .
V: TRBV12-3/TRBV12-4

DNA: TGTGCCAGCAGTTCGAGTCTACCGAGCTCCTACAATGAGCAGTTCTTC
CDR3: CASSSSLPSSYNEQFF
size: .
length: 16
J: TRBJ2-1
D: .
V: TRBV6-2/TRBV6-3

DNA: TGTGCCATCACCACTAGGGAGGGATCCGACACTGAAGCTTTCTTT
CDR3: CAITTREGSDTEAFF
size: .
length: 15
J: TRBJ1-1
D: .
V: TRBV10-3

DNA: TGTGCCAGCAGTTCCGTGGACAGAAGAGATACGCAGTATTTT
CDR3: CASSSVDRRDTQYF
size: .
length: 14
J: TRBJ2-3
D: .
V: TRBV6-2/TRBV6-3

DNA: TGTGCCAGCAGCCTGCGACTAGCCTTGCAGACCCAGTACTTC
CDR3: CASSLRLALQTQYF
size: .
length: 14
J: TRBJ2-5
D: TRBD2
V: TRBV3-1/TRBV3-2

DNA: TGTGCAAGTCGCCCAGCGGGAGGCCCAGATACGCAGTATTTT
CDR3: CASRPAGGPDTQYF
size: .
length: 14
J: TRBJ2-3
D: .
V: TRBV12-2

DNA: TGTGCCATCAGTGACAGGGTTCAGCCCCAGCATTTT
CDR3: CAISDRVQPQHF
size: .
length: 12
J: TRBJ1-5
D: .
V: TRBV10-3

DNA: TGTGCCAGCAGCCTCGACACTGAAAAACTGTTTTTT
CDR3: CASSLDTEKLFF
size: .
length: 12
J: TRBJ1-4
D: .
V: TRBV3-1/TRBV3-2

DNA: TGTGCCAGCAAATGGAGGGTTAACACTGAAGCTTTCTTT
CDR3: CASKWRVNTEAFF
size: .
length: 13
J: TRBJ1-1
D: .
V: TRBV12-3/TRBV12-4